Below, one T cell receptor (beta chain) is given with its context. Sequencing used immunoSEQ multiplex PCR; TCRdb keeps in-frame clones, though not all of them. The data hold 73,000 or so clones, with approximately 80% observed a single time. This sample is drawn from a study of blood T cell repertoires in COVID-19. CDR3 size: 14 residues. In germline, CDR1 is SGDLS, CDR2 YYNGEE. The V segment lost 3 bases and the J segment 4 bases; nucleotides outside the gene matches: 6. The genes are TRBV9 and TRBJ1-1, with 7 nucleotides matching TRBD1. Sequenced sample: peripheral blood. The TCR was taken from a woman aged 60-75 years with acute or convalescent COVID-19. CDR3 amino acids: CASSGQGWSTEAFF. The CDR3 DNA is TGTGCCAGCAGCGGACAGGGATGGAGCACTGAAGCTTTCTTT. Together with reference TRBV9 and TRBJ1-1, the CDR3 gives the full variable domain: DSGVTQTPKHLITATGQRVTLRCSPRSGDLSVYWYQQSLDQGLQFLIQYYNGEERAKGNILERFSAQQFPDLHSELNLSSLELGDSALYFCASSGQGWSTEAFFGQGTRLTVV.